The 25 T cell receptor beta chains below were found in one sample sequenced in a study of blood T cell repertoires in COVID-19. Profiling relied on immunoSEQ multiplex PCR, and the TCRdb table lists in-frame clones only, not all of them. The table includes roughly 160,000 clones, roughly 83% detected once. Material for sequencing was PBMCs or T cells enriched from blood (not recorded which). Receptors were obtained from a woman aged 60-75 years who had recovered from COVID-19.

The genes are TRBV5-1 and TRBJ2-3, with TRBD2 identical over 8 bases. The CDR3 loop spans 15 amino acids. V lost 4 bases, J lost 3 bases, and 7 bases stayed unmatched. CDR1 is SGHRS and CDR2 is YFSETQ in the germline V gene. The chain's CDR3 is CASSLSGRFTDTQYF. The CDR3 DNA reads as TGCGCCAGCAGCCTGAGCGGGAGATTTACAGATACGCAGTATTTT.

This CDR3 is CASSLVAGSTEAFF. Written as DNA, the CDR3 is TGTGCCAGCAGCTTAGTTGCAGGGTCCACTGAAGCTTTCTTT. V and J are TRBV7-8 and TRBJ1-1; weak D call: TRBD1 (5 bases). Trimming removed 1 base at V and 4 bases at J, with 10 bases between. The germline CDR1 and CDR2 sequences are SGHVS and FQNEAQ. This CDR3 spans 14 amino acids. Full variable domain (rest looked up from reference TRBV7-8 and TRBJ1-1): GAGVSQSPRYKVAKRGQDVALRCDPISGHVSLFWYQQALGQGPEFLTYFQNEAQLDKSGLPSDRFFAERPEGSVSTLKIQRTQQEDSAVYLCASSLVAGSTEAFFGQGTRLTVV.

This chain's CDR3 is CASSPEWQINEKLFF. The CDR3 DNA reads as TGCGCCAGCAGCCCCGAATGGCAGATTAATGAAAAACTGTTTTTT. The genes are TRBV5-1 and TRBJ1-4; D ambiguous. Per germline, CDR1 SGHRS and CDR2 YFSETQ. The V and J ends lost 4 bases and 4 bases respectively, with 14 bases between them. The CDR3 sequence is 15 residues long.

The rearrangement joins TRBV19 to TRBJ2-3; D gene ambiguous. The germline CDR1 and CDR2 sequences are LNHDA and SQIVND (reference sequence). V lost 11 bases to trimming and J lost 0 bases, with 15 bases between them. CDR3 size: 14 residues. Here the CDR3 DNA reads TGTGCCGTAAAGGCGGAAGTAAGCACAGATACGCAGTATTTT. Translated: CAVKAEVSTDTQYF.

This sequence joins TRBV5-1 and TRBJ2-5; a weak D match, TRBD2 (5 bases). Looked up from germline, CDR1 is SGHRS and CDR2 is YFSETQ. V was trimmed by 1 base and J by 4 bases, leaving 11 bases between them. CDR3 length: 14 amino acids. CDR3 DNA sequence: TGCGCCAGCAGCTTGTTGGGCGGAGGAGAGACCCAGTACTTC. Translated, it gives CASSLLGGGETQYF.

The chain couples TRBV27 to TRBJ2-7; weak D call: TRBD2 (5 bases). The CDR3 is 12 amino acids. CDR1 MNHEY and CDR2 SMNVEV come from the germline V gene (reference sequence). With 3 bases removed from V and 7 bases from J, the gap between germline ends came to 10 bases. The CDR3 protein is CASSLARGEQYF. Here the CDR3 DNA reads TGTGCCAGCAGTTTGGCCCGGGGAGAGCAGTACTTC.

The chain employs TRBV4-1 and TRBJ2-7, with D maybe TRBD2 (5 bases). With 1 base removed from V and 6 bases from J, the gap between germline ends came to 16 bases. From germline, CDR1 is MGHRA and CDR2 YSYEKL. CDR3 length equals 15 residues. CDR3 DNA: TGCGCCAGCAGCCAAGGGGGTTGGGAAGGGAGCGAGCAGTACTTC. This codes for CASSQGGWEGSEQYF.

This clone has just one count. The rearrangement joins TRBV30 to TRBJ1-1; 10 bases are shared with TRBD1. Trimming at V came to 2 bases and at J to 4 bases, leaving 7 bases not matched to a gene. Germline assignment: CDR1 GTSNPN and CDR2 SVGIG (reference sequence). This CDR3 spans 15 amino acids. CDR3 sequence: CAWSLPGQGLTEAFF. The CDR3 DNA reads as TGTGCCTGGAGTCTCCCGGGACAGGGGCTCACTGAAGCTTTCTTT. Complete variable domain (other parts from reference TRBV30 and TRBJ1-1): SQTIHQWPATLVQPVGSPLSLECTVEGTSNPNLYWYRQAAGRGLQLLFYSVGIGQISSEVPQNLSASRPQDRQFILSSKKLLLSDSGFYLCAWSLPGQGLTEAFFGQGTRLTVV.

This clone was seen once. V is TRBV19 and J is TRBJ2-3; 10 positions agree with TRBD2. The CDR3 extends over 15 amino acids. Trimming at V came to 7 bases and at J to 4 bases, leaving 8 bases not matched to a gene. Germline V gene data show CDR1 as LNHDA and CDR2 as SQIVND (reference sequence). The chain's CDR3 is CASTFSSGGSDTQYF. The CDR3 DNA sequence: TGTGCCAGTACCTTTTCTAGCGGGGGCTCAGATACGCAGTATTTT.

CDR3 amino acids: CASSETGNTEAFF. As DNA, the CDR3 is TGTGCCAGCAGCGAGACAGGGAACACTGAAGCTTTCTTT. The chain recombines TRBV5-5 with TRBJ1-1, with D possibly TRBD1 on 6 matching bases. Germline-derived CDR1 and CDR2 are SGHKS and YYEKEE (reference sequence). This CDR3 spans 13 amino acids. V was trimmed by 4 bases and J by 1 base, leaving 8 bases between them.

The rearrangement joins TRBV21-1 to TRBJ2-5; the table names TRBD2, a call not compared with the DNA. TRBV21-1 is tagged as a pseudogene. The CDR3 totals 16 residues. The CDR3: CASTKPGGHPQETQYF. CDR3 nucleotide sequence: TGTGCCAGCACCAAACCAGGAGGGCACCCGCAAGAGACCCAGTACTTC.

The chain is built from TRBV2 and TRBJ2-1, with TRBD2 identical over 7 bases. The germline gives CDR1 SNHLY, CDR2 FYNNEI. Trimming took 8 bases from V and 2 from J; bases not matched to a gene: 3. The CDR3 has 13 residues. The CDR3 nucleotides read TGTGCCAGCCGGGGGGATACCTACAATGAGCAGTTCTTC. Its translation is CASRGDTYNEQFF.

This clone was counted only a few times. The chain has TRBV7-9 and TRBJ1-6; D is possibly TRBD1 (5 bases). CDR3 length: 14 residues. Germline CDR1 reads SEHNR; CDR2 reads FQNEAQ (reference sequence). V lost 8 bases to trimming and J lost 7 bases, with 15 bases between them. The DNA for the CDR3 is TGTGCCAGCGCACCTAGGGGCAGCAATTCACCCCTCCACTTT. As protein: CASAPRGSNSPLHF.

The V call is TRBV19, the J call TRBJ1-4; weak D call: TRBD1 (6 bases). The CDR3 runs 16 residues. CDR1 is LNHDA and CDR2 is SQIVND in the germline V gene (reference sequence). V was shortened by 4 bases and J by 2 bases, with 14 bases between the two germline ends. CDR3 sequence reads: CASSKRQEDTNEKLFF. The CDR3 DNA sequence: TGTGCCAGTAGTAAAAGACAGGAGGACACTAATGAAAAACTGTTTTTT.

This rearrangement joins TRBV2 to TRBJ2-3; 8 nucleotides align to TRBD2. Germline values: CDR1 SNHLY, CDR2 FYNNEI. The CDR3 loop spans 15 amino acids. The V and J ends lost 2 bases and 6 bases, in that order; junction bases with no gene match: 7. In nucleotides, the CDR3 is TGTGCCAGCAGTGAAAGGAGCGGGAGTAGGGATACGCAGTATTTT. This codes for CASSERSGSRDTQYF.

The CDR3 loop is CATGGGDGYTF. The CDR3 nucleotides are TGTGCCACGGGGGGGGGAGATGGCTACACCTTC. V is TRBV6-5 and J is TRBJ1-2; a possible D gene is TRBD1 (5 bases). V was shortened by 10 bases and J by 6 bases, with 12 bases between the two germline ends. CDR1 and CDR2 (germline): MNHEY, SVGAGI. The CDR3 covers 11 residues.

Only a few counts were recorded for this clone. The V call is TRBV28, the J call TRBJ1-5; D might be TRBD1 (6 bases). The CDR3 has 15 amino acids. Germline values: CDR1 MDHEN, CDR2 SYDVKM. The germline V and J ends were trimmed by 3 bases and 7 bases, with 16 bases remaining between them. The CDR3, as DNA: TGTGCCAGCAGTTTTCCCCCAACGAGGGGGCAGCCCCAGCATTTT. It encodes CASSFPPTRGQPQHF.

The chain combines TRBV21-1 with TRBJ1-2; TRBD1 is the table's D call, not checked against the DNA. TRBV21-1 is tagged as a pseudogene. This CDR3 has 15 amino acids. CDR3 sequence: CASSKPGQGGYGYTF. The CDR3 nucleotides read TGTGCCAGCAGCAAACCGGGACAGGGGGGCTATGGCTACACCTTC.

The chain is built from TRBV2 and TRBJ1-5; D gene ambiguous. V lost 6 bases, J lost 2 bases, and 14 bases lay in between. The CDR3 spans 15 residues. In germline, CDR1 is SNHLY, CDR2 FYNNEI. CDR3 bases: TGTGCCAGCAGCCCCGAGGGCTGGGGCAATCAGCCCCAGCATTTT. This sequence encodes CASSPEGWGNQPQHF.

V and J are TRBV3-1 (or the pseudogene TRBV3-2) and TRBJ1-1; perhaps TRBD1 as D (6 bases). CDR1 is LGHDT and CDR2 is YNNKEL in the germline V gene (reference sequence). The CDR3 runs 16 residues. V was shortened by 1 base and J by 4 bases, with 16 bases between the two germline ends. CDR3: CASSQGGGARATEAFF. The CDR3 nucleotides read TGTGCCAGCAGCCAAGGAGGGGGTGCCAGGGCCACTGAAGCTTTCTTT.

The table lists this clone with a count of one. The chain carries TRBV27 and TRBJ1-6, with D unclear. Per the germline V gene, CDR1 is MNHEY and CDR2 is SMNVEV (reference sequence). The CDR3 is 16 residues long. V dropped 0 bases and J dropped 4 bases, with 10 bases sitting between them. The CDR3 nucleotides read TGTGCCAGCAGTTTATCCGGAGCCCCTTATAATTCACCCCTCCACTTT. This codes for CASSLSGAPYNSPLHF.

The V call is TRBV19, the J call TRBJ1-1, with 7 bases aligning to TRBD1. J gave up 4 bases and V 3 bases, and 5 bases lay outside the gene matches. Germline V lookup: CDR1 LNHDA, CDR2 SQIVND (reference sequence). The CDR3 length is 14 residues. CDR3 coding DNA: TGTGCCAGTAGTATCCGGGACAGAAGCACTGAAGCTTTCTTT. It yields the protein CASSIRDRSTEAFF.

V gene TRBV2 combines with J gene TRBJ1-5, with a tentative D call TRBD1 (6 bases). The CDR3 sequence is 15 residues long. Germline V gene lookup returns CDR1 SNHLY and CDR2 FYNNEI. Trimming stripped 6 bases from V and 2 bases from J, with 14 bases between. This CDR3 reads CASSPQGFRNQPQHF. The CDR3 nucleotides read TGTGCCAGCAGCCCACAGGGCTTCCGCAATCAGCCCCAGCATTTT.

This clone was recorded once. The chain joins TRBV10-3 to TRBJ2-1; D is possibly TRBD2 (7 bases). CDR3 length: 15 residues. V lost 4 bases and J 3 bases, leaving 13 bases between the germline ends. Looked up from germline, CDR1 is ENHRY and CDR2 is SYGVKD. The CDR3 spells CAISGGGAYYNEQFF. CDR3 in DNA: TGTGCCATCAGTGGAGGGGGGGCTTACTACAATGAGCAGTTCTTC.

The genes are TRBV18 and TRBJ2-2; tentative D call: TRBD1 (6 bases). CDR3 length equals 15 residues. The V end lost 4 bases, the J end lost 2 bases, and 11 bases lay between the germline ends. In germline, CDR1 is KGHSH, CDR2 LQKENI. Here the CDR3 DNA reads TGTGCCAGCTCACAAGGACAGACCAACACCGGGGAGCTGTTTTTT. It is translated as CASSQGQTNTGELFF.